At least ten counts were recorded for the clone carrying this T cell receptor (beta chain). Its specificity is unknown. The CDR3 runs 15 residues. J lost 8 bases, V lost 2 bases, and 8 bases had no gene match. CDR1 and CDR2 (germline): DFQATT, SNEGSKA (reference sequence). The data were obtained in a study of T cell repertoires in cytomegalovirus infection. Study conclusions and caveats: HLA-C-restricted TCR beta clonotypes specific for CMV led the ex vivo response.

TCRdb re-analysed the reads in MiXCR, keeping a single row per CDR3 protein. The sample holds 70,000 to 75,000 distinct CDR3 sequences, 3% to 4.5% seen once. What was sequenced was PBMCs. This sequence joins TRBV20-1 and TRBJ2-3; 12 nucleotides align to TRBD2. This TCR derives from a human donor in good health (CMV status not recorded). Some clones in this sample may be carry-over from other donors' samples. The CDR3 region has the DNA TGCAGTGCTAGACGACTAGCGGGAGCCCAAGCTACGCAGTATTTT. Its translation: CSARRLAGAQATQYF.